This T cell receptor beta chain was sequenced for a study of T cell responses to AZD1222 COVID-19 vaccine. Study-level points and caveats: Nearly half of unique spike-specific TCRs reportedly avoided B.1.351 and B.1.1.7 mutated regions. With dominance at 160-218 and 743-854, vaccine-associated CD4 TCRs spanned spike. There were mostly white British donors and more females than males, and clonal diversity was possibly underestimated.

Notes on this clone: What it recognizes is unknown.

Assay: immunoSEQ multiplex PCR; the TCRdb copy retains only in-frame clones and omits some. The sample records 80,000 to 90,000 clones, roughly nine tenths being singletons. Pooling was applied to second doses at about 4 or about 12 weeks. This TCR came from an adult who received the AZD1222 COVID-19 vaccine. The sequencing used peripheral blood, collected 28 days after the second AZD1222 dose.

CDR3 in DNA: TGTGCCAGCACTGACAGGGTCCAAGAGACCCAGTACTTC. It translates to CASTDRVQETQYF. The chain carries TRBV19 and TRBJ2-5; 7 nucleotides match TRBD1. The junction had 5 bases not matched to a gene; V was cut back by 9 bases and J by 1 base. The CDR3 runs 13 residues. CDR1 LNHDA and CDR2 SQIVND come from the germline V gene (reference sequence).